This section outlines one T cell receptor beta chain sequence together with its context. Its matching antigen is unknown. The junction had 7 bases not matched to a gene; V was cut back by 5 bases and J by 7 bases. The V gene's germline CDR1 is SGHTA and CDR2 FQGTGA. The CDR3 length is 13 residues. Some clones are missing from TCRdb's copy, which holds only in-frame ones; the method was immunoSEQ multiplex PCR. Of over 2 million clones in the sample, just under 95% were seen once. The data belong to a study of shared clonotypes between healthy human individuals. Whole-study context: Donors had three CD4 naive, three CD4 memory, two CD8 naive and one CD8 memory plate apiece.

Nashville, Tennessee was home to all donors, each a Caucasian adult. Findings of the study overall: Clonotype sharing across donors was expected to vary with sequencing depth. Memory subsets generally showed smaller estimated richness than naive subsets did.

This receptor was obtained from a man between 18 and 35 years old in good health. Some clones in this sample may be carry-over from other donors' samples. The sequenced sample consisted of naive CD4+ T cells from PBMCs. As to subset: CD45RA+ positively selected. V gene TRBV7-3 combines with J gene TRBJ2-7; 8 bases line up with TRBD1. CDR3 loop: CASSAGGAGEQYF. CDR3 nucleotides: TGTGCCAGCAGCGCAGGGGGCGCGGGAGAGCAGTACTTC. The whole variable domain, remainder taken from reference TRBV7-3 and TRBJ2-7, is GAGVSQTPSNKVTEKGKYVELRCDPISGHTALYWYRQSLGQGPEFLIYFQGTGAADDSGLPNDRFFAVRPEGSVSTLKIQRTERGDSAVYLCASSAGGAGEQYFGPGTRLTVT.